Following are 30 T cell receptor beta chains from one sample sequenced in a study of T cells in localized non-small cell lung cancer. Clones were sequenced by immunoSEQ multiplex PCR, and TCRdb holds only the in-frame ones, with some missing. The sample consists of some 1,600 clones, 30% to 40% of them appearing once. The sample consisted of normal lung tissue next to the tumor, taken before any cancer treatment. The source is a female donor at least 60 years old with stage II squamous cell lung carcinoma.

This clone was found a few times. The chain employs TRBV10-3 and TRBJ1-2, with D possibly matching TRBD1 (5 bases). The CDR3 covers 14 residues. In germline, CDR1 is ENHRY, CDR2 SYGVKD. The V gene lost 0 bases and the J gene lost 3 bases, with 8 bases spanning the gap. CDR3 in DNA: TGTGCCATCAGTGAGTCCCGGGGGGACTATGGCTACACCTTC. Amino acids: CAISESRGDYGYTF.

The V call is TRBV7-6, the J call TRBJ2-7; 9 positions match TRBD2. This CDR3 is 14 amino acids long. V was clipped by 3 bases and J by 7 bases; unmatched bases: 7. The germline V gene encodes CDR1 SGHVS and CDR2 FNYEAQ. The CDR3: CASSLASGVLEQYF. The CDR3 DNA reads as TGTGCCAGCAGCTTGGCTAGCGGGGTTCTTGAGCAGTACTTC.

This clone has a handful of counts. The chain recombines TRBV11-3 with TRBJ2-3, with D unclear. Trimming pared 3 bases from V and 4 bases from J, leaving 14 bases between. Germline V gene data show CDR1 as SGHNT and CDR2 as YENEEA. This CDR3 is 15 amino acids long. The CDR3 here is CASSFHGSAADTQYF. Here the CDR3 DNA reads TGTGCCAGCAGCTTTCACGGAAGTGCTGCAGATACGCAGTATTTT.

This clone was detected a few times. Relative to the germline gene, one junction end is altered; a read error may explain this. CDR3 nucleotides: TGTGCCAGCAGTCACTCTGGCTCACCCCTCCACTTT. This codes for CASSHSGSPLHF. The genes are TRBV6-8 and TRBJ1-6, with D unresolved. The germline CDR1 and CDR2 sequences are MNHGY and SAAAGT. CDR3 size: 12 residues.

This clone was detected a few times. The rearrangement uses TRBV9 and TRBJ2-5; TRBD1 agrees at 8 bases. Germline CDR1 is SGDLS and CDR2 is YYNGEE. The V and J ends lost 2 bases and 5 bases, in that order; junction bases with no gene match: 11. The CDR3 consists of 16 residues. CDR3 residues: CASSVTHRGSGETQYF. The DNA for the CDR3 is TGTGCCAGCAGCGTCACTCACAGGGGGAGTGGGGAGACCCAGTACTTC.

CDR3 sequence reads: CAWSPYYQETQYF. CDR3 nucleotides: TGTGCCTGGAGCCCGTACTACCAAGAGACCCAGTACTTC. The V and J genes are TRBV30 and TRBJ2-5; no clear D gene. CDR1 and CDR2 from the germline V gene are GTSNPN and SVGIG (reference sequence). The CDR3 length is 13 residues. The germline V and J ends were trimmed by 3 bases and 0 bases, with 8 bases remaining between them.

V is TRBV19 and J is TRBJ1-2; D gene unclear. Trimming pared 4 bases from V and 4 bases from J, leaving 7 bases between. This CDR3 spans 12 amino acids. Germline CDR1 and CDR2: LNHDA and SQIVND (reference sequence). CDR3 in amino acids: CASSSFGYGYTF. CDR3 coding DNA: TGTGCCAGTAGTAGCTTCGGCTATGGCTACACCTTC.

This chain links TRBV9 with TRBJ1-1, with D maybe TRBD1 (6 bases). The CDR3 sequence is 15 residues long. Trimming removed 1 base at V and 3 bases at J, with 13 bases between. CDR1 and CDR2 (germline): SGDLS, YYNGEE. This CDR3 is CASSVSVGGDTEAFF. CDR3 coding DNA: TGTGCCAGCAGCGTAAGCGTAGGGGGGGACACTGAAGCTTTCTTT. The entire variable domain, with the rest obtained from reference TRBV9 and TRBJ1-1, is as follows: DSGVTQTPKHLITATGQRVTLRCSPRSGDLSVYWYQQSLDQGLQFLIQYYNGEERAKGNILERFSAQQFPDLHSELNLSSLELGDSALYFCASSVSVGGDTEAFFGQGTRLTVV.

This clone is classed as medium-sized. The rearrangement links TRBV6-8 to TRBJ1-6, with 7 bases aligning to TRBD1. Germline V gene data show CDR1 as MNHGY and CDR2 as SAAAGT. This CDR3 contains 14 residues. Trimming at V came to 6 bases and at J to 14 bases, leaving 13 bases not matched to a gene. The CDR3 protein is CASSRDRVIVSLHF. CDR3 DNA: TGTGCCAGCAGCCGCGACAGGGTGATTGTATCCCTCCACTTT.

This clone is categorized as medium-sized. J is TRBJ1-2 and V is TRBV11-3, with D possibly being TRBD1 (5 bases). Trimming left V 4 bases short and J 8 bases short, with 26 bases between. CDR1 is SGHNT, CDR2 YENEEA, per germline. This CDR3 has 17 residues. CDR3: CASSSSLGQGPQRGYTF. CDR3 DNA sequence: TGTGCCAGCAGCTCGTCACTAGGGCAGGGCCCGCAGCGGGGCTACACCTTC.

This clone is judged medium-sized. This chain uses TRBV11-3 with TRBJ1-1, with 7 nucleotides matching TRBD1. This CDR3 region has 14 residues. Germline V gene sequence: CDR1 SGHNT, CDR2 YENEEA. V was pared by 5 bases and J by 1 base, with 4 bases of the junction left unmatched. The DNA for the CDR3 is TGTGCCAGCAGCGCCTACAGGGGGAACACTGAAGCTTTCTTT. This translates into CASSAYRGNTEAFF.

The gene calls are TRBV6-8 and TRBJ1-1; no clear D. From germline, CDR1 is MNHGY and CDR2 SAAAGT. The CDR3 runs to 14 residues. V was cut by 5 bases and J by 7 bases, with 17 bases left in between. For the CDR3, the DNA is TGTGCCAGCAGTCAAGGACTTGCGACAAATGAAGCTTTCTTT. Its translation is CASSQGLATNEAFF.

The J gene is TRBJ1-1, the V gene TRBV15; D is unresolved. Germline CDR1 LNHNV, CDR2 YYDKDF (reference sequence). V was clipped by 1 base and J by 1 base, with 13 bases between them. The CDR3 is made up of 16 amino acids. CDR3 nucleotides: TGTGCCACCAGCAGAGCCCCCGAACATTCGAACACTGAAGCTTTCTTT. It yields the protein CATSRAPEHSNTEAFF.

The chain employs TRBV6-8 and TRBJ2-7; possibly TRBD1 or TRBD2 for D (5 bases each). This CDR3 has 13 residues. CDR1 MNHGY and CDR2 SAAAGT come from the germline V gene. Trimming stripped 4 bases from V and 3 bases from J, with 10 bases between. The CDR3 DNA sequence: TGTGCCAGCAGTTCCCGGGACGACTACGAGCAGTACTTC. It is translated as CASSSRDDYEQYF.

V gene TRBV30 combines with J gene TRBJ1-5; 10 positions agree with TRBD1. CDR3 length: 16 amino acids. Germline V gene data show CDR1 as GTSNPN and CDR2 as SVGIG (reference sequence). J was trimmed by 0 bases and V by 0 bases; bases with no gene match: 2. The CDR3 DNA reads TGTGCCTGGAGTGTCGGGACAGGGGCTAGCAATCAGCCCCAGCATTTT. Its protein product is CAWSVGTGASNQPQHF.

This clone appeared a few times. The rearrangement joins TRBV29-1 to TRBJ2-2; D not resolved. Trimming removed 6 bases from V and 0 bases from J, with 5 bases in between. Germline CDR1 and CDR2: SQVTM and ANQGSEA. This CDR3 contains 12 residues. In DNA, the CDR3 is TGCAGCGTGGCACCGAACACCGGGGAGCTGTTTTTT. Translated: CSVAPNTGELFF.

The chain links TRBV9 to TRBJ1-4, with D maybe TRBD1 (5 bases). The CDR3 sequence is 13 residues long. The V gene's germline CDR1 is SGDLS and CDR2 YYNGEE. V was pared by 7 bases and J by 7 bases, with 14 bases between. CDR3 residues: CASGGFSGEKLFF. CDR3 in DNA: TGTGCCAGCGGGGGGTTTAGCGGTGAAAAACTGTTTTTT.

The chain employs TRBV14 and TRBJ2-3, with D perhaps matching TRBD1 (6 bases). In germline, CDR1 is SGHDN, CDR2 FVKESK. V shed 2 bases and J shed 0 bases, with 15 bases lying between them. This CDR3 spans 17 amino acids. The CDR3 DNA reads TGTGCCAGCAGCCAACAAGACAGGACCGCTAGCACAGATACGCAGTATTTT. This codes for CASSQQDRTASTDTQYF.

CDR3 nucleotides: TGTGCCTGGAGTCCCCGGACAGGGGGATCTCAGCCCCAGCATTTT. Its protein is CAWSPRTGGSQPQHF. This chain links TRBV30 with TRBJ1-5; TRBD1 agrees at 10 bases. CDR1 GTSNPN and CDR2 SVGIG come from the germline V gene (reference sequence). After removal of 2 bases from V and 6 bases from J, the junction contained 7 bases not matched to a gene. The CDR3 covers 15 residues.

The chain uses TRBV29-1 and TRBJ1-1; unclear D gene. CDR1 is SQVTM, CDR2 ANQGSEA, per germline. The CDR3 totals 12 residues. V shed 8 bases and J shed 3 bases, with 13 bases lying between them. Here the CDR3 reads CSFAKGYTEAFF. DNA of the CDR3: TGCAGCTTTGCGAAGGGCTACACTGAAGCTTTCTTT.

The gene calls are TRBV10-3 and TRBJ2-7, with a weak D call TRBD2 (6 bases). The germline CDR1 and CDR2 sequences are ENHRY and SYGVKD. The CDR3 consists of 14 residues. With 0 bases removed from V and 3 bases from J, the gap between germline ends came to 9 bases. For the CDR3, the DNA is TGTGCCATCAGTGAGTCCTTGGAGGGCTACGAGCAGTACTTC. Its protein product is CAISESLEGYEQYF.

This clone was counted between two and nine times. The chain employs TRBV9 and TRBJ2-7; TRBD1 or TRBD2 may be the D gene (5 bases each). Germline-derived CDR1 and CDR2 are SGDLS and YYNGEE. The ends were cut back, 9 bases at V and 2 bases at J, with 12 bases in the middle. The CDR3 spans 12 residues. Here the CDR3 reads CATTRDPYEQYF. As DNA, the CDR3 is TGTGCCACCACAAGGGACCCCTACGAGCAGTACTTC.

This clone has a handful of counts. The rearrangement joins TRBV10-3 to TRBJ2-2, with a tentative D call TRBD1 (6 bases). The length of the CDR3 is 15 residues. Germline V CDR1 and CDR2: ENHRY, SYGVKD. V gave up 0 bases and J gave up 4 bases, with 9 bases separating them. Here the CDR3 DNA reads TGTGCCATCAGTGAGTCTGGCAGGGGCACCGGGGAGCTGTTTTTT. This encodes CAISESGRGTGELFF.

The V gene is TRBV30, the J gene TRBJ2-1; D is possibly TRBD1 (6 bases). Trimming took 2 bases from V and 5 from J, leaving 13 bases between them. The CDR3 spans 14 residues. Per the germline V gene, CDR1 is GTSNPN and CDR2 is SVGIG (reference sequence). The DNA of the CDR3 is TGTGCCTGGAGTATCCGGGACATCGACAATGAGCAGTTCTTC. It translates to CAWSIRDIDNEQFF. Drawing the rest from reference TRBV30 and TRBJ2-1, the complete variable domain is SQTIHQWPATLVQPVGSPLSLECTVEGTSNPNLYWYRQAAGRGLQLLFYSVGIGQISSEVPQNLSASRPQDRQFILSSKKLLLSDSGFYLCAWSIRDIDNEQFFGPGTRLTVL.

The sample holds a few counts of this clone. The chain recombines TRBV9 with TRBJ2-7; TRBD1 aligns across 10 bases. CDR1 and CDR2 (germline): SGDLS, YYNGEE. V was clipped by 5 bases and J by 4 bases; unmatched bases: 6. The CDR3 is made up of 14 amino acids. In DNA, the CDR3 is TGTGCCAGCAGGGGGACAGGGGTGTTATACGAGCAGTACTTC. Translating it yields CASRGTGVLYEQYF.

This sequence joins TRBV12-5 and TRBJ2-5; weak D call: TRBD2 (7 bases). V dropped 0 bases and J dropped 5 bases, with 16 bases sitting between them. The CDR3 is made up of 16 amino acids. The germline CDR1 and CDR2 sequences are LGHNT and FRNRAP. The CDR3 loop reads CASGLVGGGRVETQYF. The DNA of the CDR3 is TGTGCTAGTGGTTTGGTAGGGGGAGGGAGAGTGGAGACCCAGTACTTC.

The V gene is TRBV11-3, the J gene TRBJ2-1; TRBD2 matches at 12 bases. CDR1 SGHNT and CDR2 YENEEA come from the germline V gene. V lost 2 bases to trimming and J lost 6 bases; unmatched junction nucleotides: 8. The CDR3 loop spans 17 amino acids. DNA for the CDR3: TGTGCCAGCAGCTTAAGCCGGACTAGCGGGATCCGCAATGAGCAGTTCTTC. This gives the protein CASSLSRTSGIRNEQFF.

The chain joins TRBV30 to TRBJ2-7; D is possibly TRBD1 (5 bases). Trimming shortened V by 7 bases and J by 0 bases, and 13 bases separated the two germline ends. This CDR3 has 13 residues. Germline loops: CDR1 GTSNPN, CDR2 SVGIG (reference sequence). The CDR3: CASTAKSSYEQYF. For the CDR3, the DNA is TGTGCCTCGACAGCGAAAAGCTCCTACGAGCAGTACTTC.

The chain recombines TRBV28 with TRBJ1-4; 10 bases map to TRBD1. The junction had 9 bases not matched to a gene; V was cut back by 4 bases and J by 4 bases. The CDR3 is made up of 17 amino acids. Per the germline V gene, CDR1 is MDHEN and CDR2 is SYDVKM. The CDR3 loop reads CASSSALGQGDNEKLFF. The DNA for the CDR3 is TGTGCCAGCAGTTCTGCCCTAGGACAGGGGGATAATGAAAAACTGTTTTTT.

The chain uses TRBV18 and TRBJ2-7; D not certain. The CDR3 contains 13 residues. The ends were cut back, 6 bases at V and 6 bases at J, with 15 bases in the middle. The germline V gene encodes CDR1 KGHSH and CDR2 LQKENI. CDR3 loop: CASSPPLALEQYF. In nucleotides, the CDR3 is TGTGCCAGCTCTCCGCCGTTAGCTCTCGAGCAGTACTTC.